This is a list of T cell receptor beta chains from one sample in a study of immune reconstitution after stem cell transplant in scleroderma. MiXCR, applied by TCRdb to the RT-PCR reads, yields one record per CDR3 protein. The sample records 800 to 900 distinct CDR3 sequences, about 9.4% being singletons. This material was obtained before or after autologous hematopoietic stem cell transplantation (not recorded which). These TCRs come from a male donor with systemic sclerosis. The CDR3 runs from the conserved cysteine through the conserved F or W. Fields, in order: V gene, clone size, J gene, D gene, CDR3 DNA, CDR3 protein. A D gene is named only where the DNA matches it firmly. Size is omitted from some rows. Given values are once, few, many or a class for expanded clones.

TRBV9	large	TRBJ2-2	NA	TGTGCCAGCAGCCCTCGTCCCGCGGCCGGGGAGCTGTTTTTT	CASSPRPAAGELFF
TRBV27	medium-sized	TRBJ1-2	NA	TGTACCAGCAGTAACCGGGGGGGCGGCTACACCTTC	CTSSNRGGGYTF
TRBV7-8	few	TRBJ2-3	TRBD2	TGTGCCAGCAGCTCCGGACTAGCGGGGGGACCTAGCACAGATACGCAGTATTTT	CASSSGLAGGPSTDTQYF
TRBV2	large	TRBJ1-5	NA	TGTGCCAGCAGTGAAGCGGTACGCAATCAGCCCCAGCATTTT	CASSEAVRNQPQHF
TRBV5-6	NA	TRBJ1-4	NA	TGTGCCAGCACCCCGAAAGGTTCAACTAATGAAAAACTGTTTTTT	CASTPKGSTNEKLFF
TRBV12-3/TRBV12-4	medium-sized	TRBJ2-7	NA	TGTGCCAGCAGTCCATCGGGGGCCCCCTACGAGCAGTACTTC	CASSPSGAPYEQYF
TRBV27	medium-sized	TRBJ2-3	TRBD1	TGTGCCAGCAGGGACAGGGTCGGAACAGATACGCAGTATTTT	CASRDRVGTDTQYF
TRBV20-1	medium-sized	TRBJ2-5	NA	TGCAGTGGGGGATTCCAAGAGACCCAGTACTTC	CSGGFQETQYF
TRBV20-1	medium-sized	TRBJ2-7	TRBD2	TGCAGTGCTTCCTCAAGCGGGGGGGCCTGGGAGCAGTACTTC	CSASSSGGAWEQYF
TRBV11-3	large	TRBJ1-1	NA	TGTGCCAGCAGCTTAGATCTGACAGGGAACACTGAAGCTTTCTTT	CASSLDLTGNTEAFF
TRBV5-6	medium-sized	TRBJ1-4	NA	TGTGCCAGCAGCTTGGCCTCTTTAGGGATGGATGAAAAACTGTTTTTT	CASSLASLGMDEKLFF
TRBV15	NA	TRBJ1-6	NA	TGTGCCACCGGGGCAGGGAAGAATTCACCCCTCCACTTT	CATGAGKNSPLHF
TRBV20-1	NA	TRBJ2-2	TRBD1	TGCAGTGCAACAGGGGGCGTAGTCACCGGGGAGCTGTTTTTT	CSATGGVVTGELFF
TRBV20-1	medium-sized	TRBJ1-5	TRBD1	TGCAGTGCTAGAGGACAGGGAAACAATCAGCCCCAGCATTTT	CSARGQGNNQPQHF
TRBV5-6	NA	TRBJ2-3	NA	TGTGCCAGCAGCATCCTCAAGGGGAGCACAGATACGCAGTATTTT	CASSILKGSTDTQYF
TRBV19	medium-sized	TRBJ2-1	NA	TGTGCCAGTAGTTCCGACTACTACAATGAGCAGTTCTTC	CASSSDYYNEQFF
TRBV12-3/TRBV12-4	medium-sized	TRBJ1-1	TRBD1	TGTGCCAGCAGTTTCGAGGGGGCGATTTCGGCTGGAGCTTTCTTT	CASSFEGAISAGAFF
TRBV2	medium-sized	TRBJ2-1	TRBD2	TGTGCCAGCAGAGGGAGACTAGCGGGGGGGGACAATGAGCAGTTCTTC	CASRGRLAGGDNEQFF
TRBV5-8	NA	TRBJ2-1	NA	TGTGCCAGCAGCCAAGGACAGAGCACCTACAATGAGCAGTTCTTC	CASSQGQSTYNEQFF
TRBV5-1	medium-sized	TRBJ2-2	NA	TGCGCCAGCAGCTTGGGTCAGAATATACCGGGCGAGCTGTTTTTT	CASSLGQNIPGELFF
TRBV20-1	medium-sized	TRBJ2-3	TRBD2	TGCAGTGCTAGACGGGGGGGCACAGATACGCAGTATTTT	CSARRGGTDTQYF
TRBV20-1	large	TRBJ2-2	NA	TGCAGTGCCCTACCCTCGGGGCAAAGCTTACTCACCGGGGAGCTGTTTTTT	CSALPSGQSLLTGELFF
TRBV20-1	large	TRBJ2-3	TRBD2	TGCAGGGCGACTAGCGGGGGGTCGAGGACGCAGTATTTT	CRATSGGSRTQYF
TRBV5-1	medium-sized	TRBJ2-3	TRBD1	TGCGCCAGCAGCTTCGGACAGGGGGGCACAGATACGCAGTATTTT	CASSFGQGGTDTQYF
TRBV20-1	large	TRBJ2-2	TRBD2	TGCAGTGCCCGAGGACTAGCCGGCACCGGGGAGCTGTTTTTT	CSARGLAGTGELFF
TRBV21-1	few	TRBJ1-5	NA	TGTGCCAGCAGCAAAGATGGCAGCTGGAGCAATCAGCCCCAGCATTTT	CASSKDGSWSNQPQHF
TRBV18	medium-sized	TRBJ1-1	NA	TGTGCCAGCTCACCAAATGGCCAGCCGAACACTGAAGCTTTCTTT	CASSPNGQPNTEAFF
TRBV29-1	medium-sized	TRBJ2-3	NA	TGCAGCGTTGACAGGGGTCTGAGCACAGATACGCAGTATTTT	CSVDRGLSTDTQYF
TRBV28	large	TRBJ2-3	NA	TGTGCCAGCAGTGAGGGAGCGGATACGCAGTATTTT	CASSEGADTQYF
TRBV5-1	large	TRBJ2-3	NA	TGCGCCAGCAGCTTGGCGAGCCGTACGGAGGGGGATACGCAGTATTTT	CASSLASRTEGDTQYF
TRBV2	large	TRBJ1-4	NA	TGTGCAACGAATCATGTGAAGGGTCTGTTTTTT	CATNHVKGLFF
TRBV2	NA	TRBJ1-1	NA	TGTGCCAGCACTGAAGCTTTCTTT	CASTEAFF
TRBV28	medium-sized	TRBJ2-7	NA	TGTGCCAGCAGTTTTGAGTTCAACGAGCAGTACTTC	CASSFEFNEQYF
TRBV2	large	TRBJ1-1	NA	TGTGCCAGCAGTGAAGGGGAAATCACTGAAGCTTTCTTT	CASSEGEITEAFF
TRBV20-1	medium-sized	TRBJ2-7	TRBD1	TGCAGTGCTCGGACAGGGCGCTCCTACGAGCAGTACTTC	CSARTGRSYEQYF
TRBV20-1	medium-sized	TRBJ2-7	NA	TGCAGTGCTCTTCCGGGGGGCCGCCCGGACGAGCAGTACTTC	CSALPGGRPDEQYF
TRBV7-8	medium-sized	TRBJ1-5	NA	TGTGCCAGCAGCTCCGGGACCCTTGGAATCGGCAATCAGCCCCAGCATTTT	CASSSGTLGIGNQPQHF
TRBV29-1	large	TRBJ1-2	TRBD1	TGCAGCGTTGAGATGGGACAGGGGGCGGCTGGCTACACCTTC	CSVEMGQGAAGYTF
TRBV10-2	large	TRBJ1-5	NA	TGCGCCAGCCGAGAAAATAGCAATCAGCCCCAGCATTTT	CASRENSNQPQHF
TRBV2	large	TRBJ2-2	NA	TGTGCCAGCAGTGGGGACTTAACCGGGGAGCTGTTTTTT	CASSGDLTGELFF
TRBV2	large	TRBJ2-1	TRBD2	TGTGCCAGCAGTGTTGGGACTAGCGGTGAGCAGTTCTTC	CASSVGTSGEQFF
TRBV7-9	medium-sized	TRBJ1-1	TRBD1	TGTGCCAGCAGCTCTTTAAGGGGACAGGCTATGAACACTGAAGCTTTCTTT	CASSSLRGQAMNTEAFF
TRBV4-2	medium-sized	TRBJ2-1	TRBD2	TGTGCCAGCAGCCGCGTTCTAGCGGGGGGGTACAATGAGCAGTTCTTC	CASSRVLAGGYNEQFF
TRBV30	medium-sized	TRBJ1-5	NA	TGTGCCTGGAGTGTATCTGAAGATCAGCCCCAGCATTTT	CAWSVSEDQPQHF
TRBV5-1	medium-sized	TRBJ2-3	NA	TGCGCCAGCAGCTTGGGGGACATGGGGTTGGGCACAGATACGCAGTATTTT	CASSLGDMGLGTDTQYF